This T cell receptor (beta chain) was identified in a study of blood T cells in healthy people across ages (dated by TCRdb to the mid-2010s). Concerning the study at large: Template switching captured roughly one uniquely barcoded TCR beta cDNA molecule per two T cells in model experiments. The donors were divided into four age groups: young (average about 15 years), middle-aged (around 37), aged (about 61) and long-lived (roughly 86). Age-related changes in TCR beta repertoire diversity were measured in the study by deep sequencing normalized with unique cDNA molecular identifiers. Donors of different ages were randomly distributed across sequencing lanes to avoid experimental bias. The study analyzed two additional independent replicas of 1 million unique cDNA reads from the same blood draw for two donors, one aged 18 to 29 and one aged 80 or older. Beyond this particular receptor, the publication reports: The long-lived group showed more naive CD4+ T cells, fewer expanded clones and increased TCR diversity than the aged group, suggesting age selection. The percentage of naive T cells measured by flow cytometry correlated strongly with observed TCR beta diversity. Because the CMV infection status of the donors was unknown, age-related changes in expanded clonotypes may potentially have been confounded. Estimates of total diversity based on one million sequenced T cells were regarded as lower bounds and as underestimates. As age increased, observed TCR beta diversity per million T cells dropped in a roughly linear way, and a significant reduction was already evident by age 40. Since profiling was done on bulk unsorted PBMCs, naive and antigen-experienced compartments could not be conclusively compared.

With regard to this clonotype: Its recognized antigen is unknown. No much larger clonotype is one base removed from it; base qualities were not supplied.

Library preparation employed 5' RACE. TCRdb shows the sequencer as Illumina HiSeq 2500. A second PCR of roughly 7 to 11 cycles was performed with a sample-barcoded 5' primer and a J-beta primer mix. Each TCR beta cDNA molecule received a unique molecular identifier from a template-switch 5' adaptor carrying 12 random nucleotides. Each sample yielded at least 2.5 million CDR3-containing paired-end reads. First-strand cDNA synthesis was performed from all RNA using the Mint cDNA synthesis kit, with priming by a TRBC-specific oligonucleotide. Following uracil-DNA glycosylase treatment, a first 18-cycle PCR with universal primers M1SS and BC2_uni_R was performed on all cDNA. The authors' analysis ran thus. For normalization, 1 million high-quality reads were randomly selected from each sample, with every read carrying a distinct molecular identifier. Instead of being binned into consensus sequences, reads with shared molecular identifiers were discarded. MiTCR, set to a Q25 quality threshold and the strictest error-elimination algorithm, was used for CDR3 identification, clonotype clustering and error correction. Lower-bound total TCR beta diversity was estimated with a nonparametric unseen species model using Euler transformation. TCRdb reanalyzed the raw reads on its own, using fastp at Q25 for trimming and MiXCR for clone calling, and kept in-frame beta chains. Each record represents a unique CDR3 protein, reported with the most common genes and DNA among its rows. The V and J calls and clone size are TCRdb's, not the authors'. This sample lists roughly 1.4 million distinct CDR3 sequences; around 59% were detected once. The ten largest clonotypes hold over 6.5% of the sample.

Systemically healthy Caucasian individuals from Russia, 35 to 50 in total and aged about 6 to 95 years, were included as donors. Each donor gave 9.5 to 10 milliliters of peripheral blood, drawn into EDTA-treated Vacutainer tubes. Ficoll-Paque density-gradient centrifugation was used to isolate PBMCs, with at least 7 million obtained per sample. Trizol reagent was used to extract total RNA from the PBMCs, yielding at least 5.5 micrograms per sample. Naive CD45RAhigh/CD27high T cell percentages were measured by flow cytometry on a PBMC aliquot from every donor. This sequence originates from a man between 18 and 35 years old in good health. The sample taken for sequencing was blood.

Here the CDR3 is given as CASSFRLAVLFTDTQYF. The sequenced DNA: TGTGCCAGCAGTTTTAGGCTAGCGGTGCTATTCACAGATACGCAGTATTTT. Here the chain combines TRBV12-3 or TRBV12-4 and TRBJ2-3, with 7 bases aligning to TRBD2. The CDR3 starts with the cysteine, ends with the phenylalanine, and has 17 residues. Only the CDR3 DNA stays, 51 bases, in frame from base 1. V ends up 3 bases short and J 2 bases short, with an unmatched junction base count of 11.